This T cell receptor beta chain was captured in a study of blood T cell repertoires in COVID-19. Trimming pared 5 bases from V and 6 bases from J, leaving 16 bases between. This CDR3 is 14 amino acids long. The germline V gene has CDR1 SEHNR and CDR2 FQNEAQ (reference sequence). The method was immunoSEQ multiplex PCR; TCRdb's version includes in-frame clones alone and lacks a portion of them. Among about 48,000 clones listed, 82% were seen once. Material: peripheral blood. This TCR was recovered from a man aged 40-49 years with acute or convalescent COVID-19. This rearrangement joins TRBV7-9 to TRBJ1-2; no clear D. The CDR3 nucleotides read TGTGCCAGCAGCCAAGTCACGGTAGCTCATGGCTACACCTTC. Its protein is CASSQVTVAHGYTF.